This T cell receptor (beta chain) originates from a study of response to subunit inactivated influenza vaccine. Findings and caveats of the study: Researchers suggested that each seasonal influenza vaccination recruits few new T cells.

Points on this clonotype: Its antigen is unknown.

This CDR3 comprises 15 residues. V lost 6 bases, J lost 4 bases, and 8 bases stayed unmatched. Germline V gene data show CDR1 as MNHEY and CDR2 as SVGEGT. TCRdb recomputed calls from the RT-PCR reads with MiXCR, one row per CDR3 protein. Altogether roughly 650,000 distinct CDR3 sequences are present, more than 15% being singletons, with the ten largest covering approximately 10%. This specimen was PBMCs from blood, taken 11 to 12 days after vaccination. The clonotype originates from a man aged 50-60 years who received an inactivated influenza vaccine. This sequence joins TRBV6-2 or TRBV6-3 and TRBJ2-2, with TRBD1 identical over 7 bases. CDR3 protein: CASSQYRGVTGELFF. In nucleotides, the CDR3 is TGTGCCAGCAGCCAATACAGGGGAGTCACCGGGGAGCTGTTTTTT.